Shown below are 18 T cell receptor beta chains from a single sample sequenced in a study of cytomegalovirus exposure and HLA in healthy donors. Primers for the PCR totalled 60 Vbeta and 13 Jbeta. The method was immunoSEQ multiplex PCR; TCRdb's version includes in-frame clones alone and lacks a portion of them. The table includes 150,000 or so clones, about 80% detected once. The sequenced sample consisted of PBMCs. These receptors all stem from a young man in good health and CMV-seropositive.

In DNA, the CDR3 is TGCAGCGGGGACACCGAGAACACAGATACGCAGTATTTT. Its translation: CSGDTENTDTQYF. The chain employs TRBV29-1 and TRBJ2-3, with a possible D match to TRBD1 (6 bases). Trimming cost V 7 bases and J 2 bases, with 13 bases left between them. Looked up from germline, CDR1 is SQVTM and CDR2 is ANQGSEA. The CDR3 sequence is 13 residues long.

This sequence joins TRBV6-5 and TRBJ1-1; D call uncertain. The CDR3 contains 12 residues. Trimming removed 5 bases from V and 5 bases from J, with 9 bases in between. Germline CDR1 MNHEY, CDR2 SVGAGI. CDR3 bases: TGTGCCAGCAGTCGGGGATGGACTGAAGCTTTCTTT. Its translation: CASSRGWTEAFF.

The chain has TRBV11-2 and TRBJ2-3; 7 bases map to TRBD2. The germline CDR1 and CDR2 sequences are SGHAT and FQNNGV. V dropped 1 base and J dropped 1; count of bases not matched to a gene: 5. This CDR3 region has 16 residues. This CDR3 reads CASSLVGGTRTDTQYF. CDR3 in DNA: TGTGCCAGCAGCTTAGTCGGGGGGACCCGCACAGATACGCAGTATTTT.

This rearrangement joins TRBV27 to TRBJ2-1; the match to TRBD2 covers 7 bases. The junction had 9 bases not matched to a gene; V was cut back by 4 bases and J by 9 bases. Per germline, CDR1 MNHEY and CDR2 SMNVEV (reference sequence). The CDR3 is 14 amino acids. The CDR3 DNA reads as TGTGCCAGCAGTTCCCCGATCTCGGGGGGTGAGCAGTTCTTC. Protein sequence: CASSSPISGGEQFF.

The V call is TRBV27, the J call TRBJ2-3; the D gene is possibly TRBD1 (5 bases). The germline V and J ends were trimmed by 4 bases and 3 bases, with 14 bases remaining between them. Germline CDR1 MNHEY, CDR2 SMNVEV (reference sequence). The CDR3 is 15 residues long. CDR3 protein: CASSSNQGRTDTQYF. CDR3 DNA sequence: TGTGCCAGCAGTTCGAATCAGGGTAGGACAGATACGCAGTATTTT.

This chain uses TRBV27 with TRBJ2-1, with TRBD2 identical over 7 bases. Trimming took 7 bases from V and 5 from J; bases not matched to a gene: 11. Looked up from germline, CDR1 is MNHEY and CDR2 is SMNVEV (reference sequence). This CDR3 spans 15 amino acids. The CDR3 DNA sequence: TGTGCCAGCACCCCCCTAACTAGCGTACACAATGAGCAGTTCTTC. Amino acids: CASTPLTSVHNEQFF.

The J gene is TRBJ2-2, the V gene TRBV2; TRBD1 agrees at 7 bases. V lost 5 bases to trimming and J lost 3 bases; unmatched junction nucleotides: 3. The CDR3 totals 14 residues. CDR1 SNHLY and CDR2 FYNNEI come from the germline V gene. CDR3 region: CASSLDRHTGELFF. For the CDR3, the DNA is TGTGCCAGCAGTCTGGACAGGCACACCGGGGAGCTGTTTTTT.

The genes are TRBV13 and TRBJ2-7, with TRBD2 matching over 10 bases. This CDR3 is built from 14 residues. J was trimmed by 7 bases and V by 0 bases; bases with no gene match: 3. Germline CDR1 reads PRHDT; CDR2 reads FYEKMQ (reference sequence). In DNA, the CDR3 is TGTGCCAGCAGCTTAGGTTTAGCGGGAGGTGAGCAGTACTTC. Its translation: CASSLGLAGGEQYF.

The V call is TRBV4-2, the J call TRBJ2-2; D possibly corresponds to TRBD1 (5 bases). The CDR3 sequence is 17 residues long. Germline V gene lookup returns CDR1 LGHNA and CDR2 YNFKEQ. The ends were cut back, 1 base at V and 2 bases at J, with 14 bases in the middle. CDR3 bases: TGTGCCAGCAGCCAAGCTACGGACAACAGAAACACCGGGGAGCTGTTTTTT. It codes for CASSQATDNRNTGELFF.

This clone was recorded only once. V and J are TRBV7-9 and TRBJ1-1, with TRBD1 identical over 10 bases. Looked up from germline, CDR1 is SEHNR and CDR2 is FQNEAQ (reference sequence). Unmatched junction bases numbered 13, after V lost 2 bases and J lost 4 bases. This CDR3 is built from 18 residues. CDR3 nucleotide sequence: TGTGCCAGCAGCTTACCTTCTCTGACAGGGGGCGGCGGCACTGAAGCTTTCTTT. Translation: CASSLPSLTGGGGTEAFF.

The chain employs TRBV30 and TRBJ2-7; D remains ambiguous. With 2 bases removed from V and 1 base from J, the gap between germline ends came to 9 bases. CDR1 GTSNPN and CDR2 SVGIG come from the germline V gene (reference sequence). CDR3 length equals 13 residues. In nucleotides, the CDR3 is TGTGCCTGGAGTACTCCGATTTCCTACGAGCAGTACTTC. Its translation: CAWSTPISYEQYF.

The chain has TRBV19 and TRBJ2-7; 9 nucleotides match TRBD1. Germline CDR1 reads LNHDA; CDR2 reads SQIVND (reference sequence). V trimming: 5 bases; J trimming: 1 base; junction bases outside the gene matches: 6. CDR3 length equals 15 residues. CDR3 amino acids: CASSAGQGLSYEQYF. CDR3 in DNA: TGTGCCAGTAGTGCTGGACAGGGGCTTTCCTACGAGCAGTACTTC.

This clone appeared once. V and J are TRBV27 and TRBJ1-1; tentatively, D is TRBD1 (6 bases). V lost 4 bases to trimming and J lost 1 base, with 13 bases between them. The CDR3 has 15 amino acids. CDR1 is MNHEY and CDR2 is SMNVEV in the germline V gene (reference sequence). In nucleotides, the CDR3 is TGTGCCAGCAGTTCGCTACAGGGTCCGAACACTGAAGCTTTCTTT. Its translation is CASSSLQGPNTEAFF.

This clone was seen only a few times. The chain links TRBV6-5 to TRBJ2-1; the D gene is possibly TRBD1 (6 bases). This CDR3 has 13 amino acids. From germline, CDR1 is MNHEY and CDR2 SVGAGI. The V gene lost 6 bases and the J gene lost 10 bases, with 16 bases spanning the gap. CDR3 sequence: CASRASGAGEQFF. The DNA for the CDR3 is TGTGCCAGCAGGGCCTCAGGGGCGGGCGAGCAGTTCTTC.

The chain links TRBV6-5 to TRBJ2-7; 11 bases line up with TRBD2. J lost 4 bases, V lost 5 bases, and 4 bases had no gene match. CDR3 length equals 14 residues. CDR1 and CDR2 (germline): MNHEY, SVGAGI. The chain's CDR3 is CASSGTSGAYEQYF. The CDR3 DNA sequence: TGTGCCAGCAGTGGGACTAGCGGTGCGTACGAGCAGTACTTC.

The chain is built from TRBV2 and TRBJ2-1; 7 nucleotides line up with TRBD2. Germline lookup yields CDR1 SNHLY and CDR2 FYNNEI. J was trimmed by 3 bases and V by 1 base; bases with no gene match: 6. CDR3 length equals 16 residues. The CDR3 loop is CASSEGASGNYNEQFF. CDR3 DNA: TGTGCCAGCAGTGAAGGGGCTAGCGGAAACTACAATGAGCAGTTCTTC.

The CDR3 reads CASSSHPGDREVLTEAFF. CDR3 coding DNA: TGTGCCAGCAGCTCCCACCCCGGGGACAGGGAGGTTCTCACTGAAGCTTTCTTT. The chain couples TRBV9 to TRBJ1-1; TRBD1 agrees at 9 bases. This CDR3 is built from 18 residues. The junction had 17 bases not matched to a gene; V was cut back by 4 bases and J by 4 bases. Germline V CDR1 and CDR2: SGDLS, YYNGEE. Complete variable domain (other parts from reference TRBV9 and TRBJ1-1): DSGVTQTPKHLITATGQRVTLRCSPRSGDLSVYWYQQSLDQGLQFLIQYYNGEERAKGNILERFSAQQFPDLHSELNLSSLELGDSALYFCASSSHPGDREVLTEAFFGQGTRLTVV.

DNA for the CDR3: TGTGCCAGCAGCTTCCCGACTAGCGGGATCGCAGATACGCAGTATTTT. Translated: CASSFPTSGIADTQYF. The J gene is TRBJ2-3, the V gene TRBV13, with 11 bases that match TRBD2. After removal of 3 bases from V and 4 bases from J, the junction contained 6 bases not matched to a gene. From germline, CDR1 is PRHDT and CDR2 FYEKMQ (reference sequence). CDR3 length: 16 amino acids.